This TCR beta chain was recorded in a study of blood T cell repertoires in COVID-19. This table comes from immunoSEQ multiplex PCR, and its TCRdb copy is limited to in-frame clones, with some not included. The sample lists about 310,000 clones, around 90% seen once, with approximately 4.5% in the top ten. Categorization into cohorts depended on clinical history that participants reported. With V trimmed by 5 bases and J by 6 bases, 9 bases remained unmatched. This CDR3 has 14 residues. Looked up from germline, CDR1 is SGHDT and CDR2 is YYEEEE. This TCR was recovered from a woman aged 18-35 years with acute COVID-19. Source material: PBMCs or T cells enriched from blood (not recorded which). The V call is TRBV5-6, the J call TRBJ2-7, with TRBD2 matching over 9 bases. CDR3 bases: TGTGCCAGCAGGTTCAGGACTAGCGTAGGCGAGCAGTACTTC. Translated: CASRFRTSVGEQYF.